The next 3 T cell receptor beta chains were all read from a single sample in a study of read filtering for tumor transcriptome and immune sequencing. From roughly 400 ng of RNA, a library with molecular barcoded alpha/delta and beta/gamma adaptors was made. Via MiXCR, TCRdb re-called the reads, giving one row per CDR3 protein. The table includes 100,000 to 150,000 distinct CDR3 sequences, over 10% detected once. Sequencing was performed on a population of CD138-negative cells sorted from bone marrow. These receptors were obtained from a donor at least 40 years old with multiple myeloma.

There are many counts of this clonotype. The V gene is TRBV11-1, the J gene TRBJ2-1, with 10 bases lining up with TRBD1. The CDR3 runs to 16 residues. V was clipped by 0 bases and J by 4 bases; unmatched bases: 3. Germline CDR1 is SGHAT and CDR2 is FQDESV (reference sequence). DNA for the CDR3: TGTGCCAGCAGCTTAGCCGGGACAGGGGCGTACAATGAGCAGTTCTTC. It yields the protein CASSLAGTGAYNEQFF.

This clonotype was seen repeatedly, ten times or more. This rearrangement joins TRBV6-1 to TRBJ1-4; a possible D gene is TRBD1 (5 bases). The germline CDR1 and CDR2 sequences are MNHNS and SASEGT. The CDR3 is 13 residues long. Trimming left V 7 bases short and J 7 bases short, with 13 bases between. The CDR3 region is CASTGREGEKLFF. For the CDR3, the DNA is TGTGCCAGCACCGGCAGGGAAGGTGAAAAACTGTTTTTT.

This clonotype came up many times. The rearrangement joins TRBV30 to TRBJ2-7; 8 bases fit TRBD1. V shed 3 bases and J 2 bases; nucleotides not matched to a gene: 12. The germline V gene has CDR1 GTSNPN and CDR2 SVGIG (reference sequence). The CDR3 covers 16 residues. The CDR3 DNA sequence: TGTGCCTGGAGCGTTTCCATGACAGGGGAGACCTACGAGCAGTACTTC. This gives the protein CAWSVSMTGETYEQYF.